The clone carrying this TCR beta chain showed up just once. No antigen is known for it. This specimen belongs to a study of cytomegalovirus exposure and HLA in healthy donors. This PCR relied on a set of 60 Vbeta primers and 13 Jbeta primers. Data came from immunoSEQ multiplex PCR; TCRdb stores just in-frame clones and leaves some out. The sample records roughly 110,000 clones, 65% to 80% being singletons. Germline assignment: CDR1 SGHAT and CDR2 FQNNGV. CDR3 length: 16 residues. V gave up 1 base and J gave up 0 bases, with 13 bases separating them. Study observations and caveats: Most TCR sequences proved rare, with some public TCRs found in many donors.

This rearrangement joins TRBV11-2 to TRBJ2-7; tentatively, D is TRBD2 (5 bases). The receptor was isolated from a man aged 35 to 55 in good health and CMV-seropositive. Sequences were obtained from PBMCs. The CDR3 region has the DNA TGTGCCAGCAGCTTAGTGGGCGGGTTCAGCTCCTACGAGCAGTACTTC. Protein product: CASSLVGGFSSYEQYF.